One sample yielded the 5 T cell receptor beta chains listed below, sequenced in a study of blood T cell repertoires in COVID-19 (dated by TCRdb to 2020 to 2022). The library came from the immunoSEQ multiplex PCR assay. TCRdb provides this immuneACCESS table in a form limited to in-frame rearrangements. Some clones are lacking; in checked studies, under half of them reflect an unresolved V gene, and why the rest are absent is not known. Recorded for this sample are 150,000 to 200,000 clones; approximately 82% of them occurred a single time. Jointly, the top ten make up about 20% of the sample. Input material: peripheral blood. The source is a woman at least 80 years old with acute or convalescent COVID-19.

The V call is TRBV9, the J call TRBJ2-5; 9 bases are shared with TRBD2. CDR1 is SGDLS and CDR2 is YYNGEE in the germline V gene. V was pared by 0 bases and J by 5 bases, with 5 bases of the junction left unmatched. The CDR3 is 15 amino acids. The chain's CDR3 is CASSVEAGGGETQYF. The DNA for the CDR3 is TGTGCCAGCAGCGTAGAAGCGGGGGGAGGGGAGACCCAGTACTTC.

The table lists this clone with a few counts. The V and J genes are TRBV4-1 and TRBJ2-3, with unresolved D. There are 17 residues in the CDR3. The V gene's germline CDR1 is MGHRA and CDR2 YSYEKL. V dropped 0 bases and J dropped 0 bases, with 13 bases sitting between them. The DNA of the CDR3 is TGCGCCAGCAGCCAAGAATGGGCAGTTCCTAGCACAGATACGCAGTATTTT. Amino acid sequence: CASSQEWAVPSTDTQYF.

This clone was picked up one time. The V gene is TRBV30, the J gene TRBJ1-2; D is undetermined. The CDR3 extends over 13 amino acids. V lost 1 base to trimming and J lost 7 bases, with 13 bases between them. Germline V CDR1 and CDR2: GTSNPN, SVGIG (reference sequence). CDR3 in DNA: TGTGCCTGGAGTGGGGTTGTTGCAGGTGGCTACACCTTC. This translates into CAWSGVVAGGYTF.

This clone has only a few counts. The gene calls are TRBV7-9 and TRBJ1-5; 8 nucleotides align to TRBD1. The germline gives CDR1 SEHNR, CDR2 FQNEAQ (reference sequence). V dropped 1 base and J dropped 4; count of bases not matched to a gene: 12. The CDR3 covers 18 residues. This CDR3 is CASSLGRLGQGLNQPQHF. For the CDR3, the DNA is TGTGCCAGCAGCTTAGGAAGGCTTGGACAGGGACTTAATCAGCCCCAGCATTTT.

Notes on this clone: The sample holds other DNA sequences that translate to the same CDR3. The chain is built from TRBV19 and TRBJ1-4; D possibly corresponds to TRBD1 (6 bases). Germline loops: CDR1 LNHDA, CDR2 SQIVND (reference sequence). Trimming left V 3 bases short and J 5 bases short, with 13 bases between. There are 15 residues in the CDR3. The CDR3 coding sequence is TGTGCCAGTAGTATCCGGCAGGGGCAGAATGAAAAACTGTTTTTT. Encoded protein: CASSIRQGQNEKLFF.